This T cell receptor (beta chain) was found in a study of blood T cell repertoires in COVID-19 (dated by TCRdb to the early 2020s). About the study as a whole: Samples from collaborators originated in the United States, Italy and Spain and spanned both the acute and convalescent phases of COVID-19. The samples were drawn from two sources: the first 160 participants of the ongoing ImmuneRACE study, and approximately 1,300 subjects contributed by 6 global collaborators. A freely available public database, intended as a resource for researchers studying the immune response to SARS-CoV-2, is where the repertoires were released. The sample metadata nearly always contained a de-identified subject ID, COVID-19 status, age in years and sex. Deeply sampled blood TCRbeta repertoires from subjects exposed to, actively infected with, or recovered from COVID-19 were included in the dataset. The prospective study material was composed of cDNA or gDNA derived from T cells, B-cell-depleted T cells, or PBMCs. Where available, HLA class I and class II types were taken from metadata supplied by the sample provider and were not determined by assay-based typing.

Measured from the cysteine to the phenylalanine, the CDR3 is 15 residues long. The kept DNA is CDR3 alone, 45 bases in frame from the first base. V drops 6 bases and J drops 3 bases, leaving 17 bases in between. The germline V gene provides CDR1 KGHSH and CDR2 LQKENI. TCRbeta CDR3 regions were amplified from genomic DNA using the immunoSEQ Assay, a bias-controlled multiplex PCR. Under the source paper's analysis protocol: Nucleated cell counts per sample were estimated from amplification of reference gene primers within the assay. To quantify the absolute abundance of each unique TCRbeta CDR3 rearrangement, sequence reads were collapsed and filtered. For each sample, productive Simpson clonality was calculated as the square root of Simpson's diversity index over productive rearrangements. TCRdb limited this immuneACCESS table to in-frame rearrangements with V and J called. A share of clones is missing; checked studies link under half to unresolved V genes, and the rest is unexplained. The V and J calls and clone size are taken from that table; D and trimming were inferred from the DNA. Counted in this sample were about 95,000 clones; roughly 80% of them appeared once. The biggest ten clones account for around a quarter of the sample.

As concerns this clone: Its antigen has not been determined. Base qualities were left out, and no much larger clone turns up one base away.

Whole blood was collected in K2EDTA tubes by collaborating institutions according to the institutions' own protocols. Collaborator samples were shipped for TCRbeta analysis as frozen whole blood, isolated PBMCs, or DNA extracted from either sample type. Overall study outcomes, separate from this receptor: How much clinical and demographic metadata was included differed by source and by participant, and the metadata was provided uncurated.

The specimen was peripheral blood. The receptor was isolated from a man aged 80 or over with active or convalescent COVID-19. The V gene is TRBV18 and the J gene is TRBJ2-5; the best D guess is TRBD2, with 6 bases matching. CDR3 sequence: CASSLNGGGEETQYF. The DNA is TGTGCCAGCTCGTTAAATGGAGGAGGGGAAGAGACCCAGTACTTC.